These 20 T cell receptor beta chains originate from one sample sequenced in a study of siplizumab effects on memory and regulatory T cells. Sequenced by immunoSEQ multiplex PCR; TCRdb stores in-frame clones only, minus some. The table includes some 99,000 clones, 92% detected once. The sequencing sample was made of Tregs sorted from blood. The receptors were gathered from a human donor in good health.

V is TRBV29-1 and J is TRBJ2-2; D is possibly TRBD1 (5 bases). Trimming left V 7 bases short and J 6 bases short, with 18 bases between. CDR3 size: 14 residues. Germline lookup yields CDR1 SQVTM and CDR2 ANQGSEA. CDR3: CSARWQGISGELFF. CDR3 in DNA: TGCAGCGCCCGGTGGCAGGGAATTTCCGGGGAGCTGTTTTTT.

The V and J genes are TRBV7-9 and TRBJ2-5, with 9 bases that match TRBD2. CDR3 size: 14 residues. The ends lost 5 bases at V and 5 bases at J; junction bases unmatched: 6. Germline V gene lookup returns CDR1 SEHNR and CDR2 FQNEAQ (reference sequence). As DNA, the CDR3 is TGTGCCAGCAGCCGGGGACTAGCTCGCGAGACCCAGTACTTC. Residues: CASSRGLARETQYF.

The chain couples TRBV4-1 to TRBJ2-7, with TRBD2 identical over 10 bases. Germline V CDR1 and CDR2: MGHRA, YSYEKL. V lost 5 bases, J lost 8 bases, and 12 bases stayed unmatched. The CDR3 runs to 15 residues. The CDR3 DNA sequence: TGCGCCAGCAGCACCGAAGCGGGAGGGCCAGTCAAGCAGTACTTC. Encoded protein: CASSTEAGGPVKQYF.

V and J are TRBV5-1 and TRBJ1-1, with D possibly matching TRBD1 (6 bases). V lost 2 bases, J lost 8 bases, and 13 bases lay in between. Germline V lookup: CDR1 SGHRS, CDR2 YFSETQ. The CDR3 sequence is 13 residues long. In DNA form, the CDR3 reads TGCGCCAGCAGCTTCACAGGGTTTTTAGAAGCTTTCTTT. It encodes CASSFTGFLEAFF.

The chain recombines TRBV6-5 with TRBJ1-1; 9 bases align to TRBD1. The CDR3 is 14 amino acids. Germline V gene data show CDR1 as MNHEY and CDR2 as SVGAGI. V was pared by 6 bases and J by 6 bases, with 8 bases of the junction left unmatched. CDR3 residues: CASRPIQGAAEAFF. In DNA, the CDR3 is TGTGCCAGCAGACCTATACAGGGGGCGGCTGAAGCTTTCTTT.

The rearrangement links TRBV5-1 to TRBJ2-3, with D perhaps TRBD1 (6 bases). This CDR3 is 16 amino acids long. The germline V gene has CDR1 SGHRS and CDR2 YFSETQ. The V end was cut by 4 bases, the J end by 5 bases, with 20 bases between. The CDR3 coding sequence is TGCGCCAGCAGCCAGATCAGGGGAATATCGGGAGATACGCAGTATTTT. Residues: CASSQIRGISGDTQYF.

CDR3 nucleotides: TGTGCCTGGAGTGGGTACGGTAATGAGCAGTTCTTC. This translates into CAWSGYGNEQFF. The chain carries TRBV30 and TRBJ2-1; D uncertain. V dropped 1 base and J dropped 7 bases, with 8 bases sitting between them. Germline loops: CDR1 GTSNPN, CDR2 SVGIG (reference sequence). The CDR3 has 12 residues.

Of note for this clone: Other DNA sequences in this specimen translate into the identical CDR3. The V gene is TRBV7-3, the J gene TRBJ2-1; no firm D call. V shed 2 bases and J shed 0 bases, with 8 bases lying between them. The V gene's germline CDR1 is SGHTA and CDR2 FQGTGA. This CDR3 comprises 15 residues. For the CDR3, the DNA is TGTGCCAGCAGCTTAGACGGCAGCTCCTACAATGAGCAGTTCTTC. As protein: CASSLDGSSYNEQFF.

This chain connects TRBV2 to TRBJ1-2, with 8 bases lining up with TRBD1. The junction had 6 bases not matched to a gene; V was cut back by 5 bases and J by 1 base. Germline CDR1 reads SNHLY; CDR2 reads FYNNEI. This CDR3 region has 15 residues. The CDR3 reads CASSPGQAFNYGYTF. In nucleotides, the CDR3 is TGTGCCAGCAGTCCGGGACAGGCATTTAACTATGGCTACACCTTC. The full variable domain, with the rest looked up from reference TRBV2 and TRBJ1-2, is EPEVTQTPSHQVTQMGQEVILRCVPISNHLYFYWYRQILGQKVEFLVSFYNNEISEKSEIFDDQFSVERPDGSNFTLKIRSTKLEDSAMYFCASSPGQAFNYGYTFGSGTRLTVV.

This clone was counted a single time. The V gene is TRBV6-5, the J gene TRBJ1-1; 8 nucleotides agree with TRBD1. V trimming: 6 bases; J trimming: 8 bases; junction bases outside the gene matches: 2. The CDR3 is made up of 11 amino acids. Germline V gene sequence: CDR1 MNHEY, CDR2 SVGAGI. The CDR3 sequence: CASSQGAEAFF. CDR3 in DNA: TGTGCCAGCAGCCAGGGGGCCGAAGCTTTCTTT.

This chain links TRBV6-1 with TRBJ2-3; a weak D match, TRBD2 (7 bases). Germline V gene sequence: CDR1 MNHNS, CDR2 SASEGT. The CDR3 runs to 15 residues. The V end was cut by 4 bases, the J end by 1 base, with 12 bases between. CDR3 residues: CASSVGGGGTDTQYF. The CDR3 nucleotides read TGTGCCAGCAGTGTAGGGGGAGGGGGCACAGATACGCAGTATTTT.

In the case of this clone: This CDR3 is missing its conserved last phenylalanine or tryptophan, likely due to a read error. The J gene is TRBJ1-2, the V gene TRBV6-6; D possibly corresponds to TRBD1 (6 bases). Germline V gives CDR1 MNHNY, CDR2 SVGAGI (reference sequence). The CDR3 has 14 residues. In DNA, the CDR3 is TGTGCACTGGGGGCCCCCCTATTATTTGGTGGCTACACCCTC. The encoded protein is CALGAPLLFGGYTL.

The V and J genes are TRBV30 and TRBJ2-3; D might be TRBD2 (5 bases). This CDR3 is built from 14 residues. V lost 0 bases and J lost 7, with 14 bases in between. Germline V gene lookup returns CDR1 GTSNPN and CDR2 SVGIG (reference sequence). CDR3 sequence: CAWSVWTSPNTQYF. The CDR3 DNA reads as TGTGCCTGGAGTGTGTGGACTTCACCAAATACGCAGTATTTT.

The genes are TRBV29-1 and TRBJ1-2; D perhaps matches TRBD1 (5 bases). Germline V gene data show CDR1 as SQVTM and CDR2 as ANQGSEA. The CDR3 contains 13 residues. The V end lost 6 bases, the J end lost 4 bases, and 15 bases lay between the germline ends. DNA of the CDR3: TGCAGCGTAGATCCGGGACGGGGCTATGGCTACACCTTC. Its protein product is CSVDPGRGYGYTF.

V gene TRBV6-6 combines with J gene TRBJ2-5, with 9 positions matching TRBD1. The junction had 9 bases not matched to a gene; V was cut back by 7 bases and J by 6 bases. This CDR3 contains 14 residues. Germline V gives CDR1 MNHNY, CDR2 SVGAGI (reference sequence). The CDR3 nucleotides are TGTGCCAGCAAATTCGGGACAGGGTTAAAGACCCAGTACTTC. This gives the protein CASKFGTGLKTQYF.

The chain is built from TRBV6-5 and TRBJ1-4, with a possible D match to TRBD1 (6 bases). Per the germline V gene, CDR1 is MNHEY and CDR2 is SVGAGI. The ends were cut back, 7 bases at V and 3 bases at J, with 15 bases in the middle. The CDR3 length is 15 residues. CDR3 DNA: TGTGCCAGCAACCGATTAGGGGGTCCTAATGAAAAACTGTTTTTT. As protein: CASNRLGGPNEKLFF.

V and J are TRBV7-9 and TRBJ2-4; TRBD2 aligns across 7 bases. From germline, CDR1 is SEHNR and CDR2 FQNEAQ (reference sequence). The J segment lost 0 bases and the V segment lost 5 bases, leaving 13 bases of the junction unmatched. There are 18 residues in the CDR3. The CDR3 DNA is TGTGCCAGCAGCCTTGCTAGCGGCGGCTTGGTAGCCAAAAACATTCAGTACTTC. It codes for CASSLASGGLVAKNIQYF.

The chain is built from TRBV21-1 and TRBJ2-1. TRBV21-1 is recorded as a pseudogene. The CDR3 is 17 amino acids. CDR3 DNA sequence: TGTGCCAGCAGCAAAGACGGGGCGGACTTCTCCTACAATGAGCAGTTCTTC. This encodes CASSKDGADFSYNEQFF.

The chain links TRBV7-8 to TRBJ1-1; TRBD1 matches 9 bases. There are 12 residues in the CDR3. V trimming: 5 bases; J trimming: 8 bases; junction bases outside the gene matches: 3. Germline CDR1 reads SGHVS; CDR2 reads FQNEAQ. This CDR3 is CASSRDRAEAFF. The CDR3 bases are TGTGCCAGCAGCCGGGACAGGGCCGAAGCTTTCTTT.

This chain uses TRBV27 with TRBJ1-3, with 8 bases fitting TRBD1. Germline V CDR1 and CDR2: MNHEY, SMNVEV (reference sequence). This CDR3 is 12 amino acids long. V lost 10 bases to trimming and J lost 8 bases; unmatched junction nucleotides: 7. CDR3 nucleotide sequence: TGTGCCACCAAGGACAGGGTTGACACCATATATTTT. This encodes CATKDRVDTIYF.